This T cell receptor (beta chain) was found in a study of preoperative IRX-2 immunotherapy in early breast cancer. Germline-derived CDR1 and CDR2 are LNHDA and SQIVND (reference sequence). Trimming shortened V by 10 bases and J by 6 bases, and 16 bases separated the two germline ends. The CDR3 has 14 residues. Here immunoSEQ multiplex PCR was the method, and the copy in TCRdb shows in-frame clones only, minus some. This repertoire shows 35,000 to 45,000 clones, 80% to 90% found once; its top ten account for about 1.5%. Described treatment: preoperative locoregional IRX-2 cytokine immunotherapy. The specimen comprised lymph node tissue, sampled after IRX-2 immunotherapy. The V and J genes are TRBV19 and TRBJ1-6, with a tentative D call TRBD1 (5 bases). This receptor was obtained from a human donor with breast cancer. CDR3 amino acids: CATRETGGNSPLHF. The CDR3, as DNA: TGTGCCACCCGGGAGACCGGGGGTAATTCACCCCTCCACTTT.